Presented here are 17 T cell receptor beta chains from one specimen sequenced in a study of T cells in Graves' hyperthyroidism and ophthalmopathy. From RNA transcripts, TCR beta CDR3 regions were amplified. An initial round of RT-PCR targeting the TCR CDR3 relied on the HTBI primer set. TCRdb reprocessed the multiplex PCR reads via MiXCR and lists one record per CDR3 protein. The table shows 700,000 to 850,000 distinct CDR3 sequences, with about 35% occurring only once. Sequencing was performed on blood. These receptor sequences come from a woman aged 40 to 50 with Graves' hyperthyroidism.

This clonotype was counted only a few times. The chain couples TRBV10-3 to TRBJ2-6, with D unresolved. The CDR3 is made up of 9 amino acids. Trimming took 6 bases from V and 16 from J, leaving 7 bases between them. CDR1 is ENHRY, CDR2 SYGVKD, per germline. CDR3 residues: CAISQGLTF. The CDR3 coding sequence is TGTGCCATCAGCCAAGGACTGACTTTC.

This clonotype appeared a few times. The CDR3 spells CASSEAITNTIYF. The DNA of the CDR3 is TGTGCCAGCAGTGAAGCGATAACAAACACCATATATTTT. This chain links TRBV6-1 with TRBJ1-3; D not certain. V lost 0 bases, J lost 6 bases, and 6 bases lay in between. CDR3 length: 13 residues. Germline V gives CDR1 MNHNS, CDR2 SASEGT.

This clonotype was observed a few times. The chain combines TRBV20-1 with TRBJ2-5; 8 bases agree with TRBD2. CDR3 length equals 14 residues. The germline V gene encodes CDR1 DFQATT and CDR2 SNEGSKA (reference sequence). V shed 6 bases and J 9 bases; nucleotides not matched to a gene: 15. The CDR3 nucleotides are TGCAGTGCGATCACTAGCGGCGCTTATGGGGCCCAGTACTTC. This encodes CSAITSGAYGAQYF.

The V gene is TRBV10-3, the J gene TRBJ2-6; a possible D gene is TRBD2 (6 bases). The CDR3 has 15 residues. CDR1 ENHRY and CDR2 SYGVKD come from the germline V gene. V lost 7 bases, J lost 4 bases, and 14 bases lay in between. Written as DNA, the CDR3 is TGTGCCATCATGGAGGGTTGGACCGGGGCCAACGTCCTGACTTTC. This sequence encodes CAIMEGWTGANVLTF.

This clonotype occurred a few times. The rearrangement links TRBV9 to TRBJ1-2; a weak D match, TRBD1 (6 bases). V was cut by 4 bases and J by 7 bases, with 20 bases left in between. In germline, CDR1 is SGDLS, CDR2 YYNGEE. This CDR3 spans 15 amino acids. The CDR3 DNA reads TGTGCCAGCAGCTCCTTGGGGCAGGGGCTCTTTGGCTACACCTTC. This codes for CASSSLGQGLFGYTF.

The V call is TRBV6-6, the J call TRBJ2-7, with D possibly matching TRBD2 (6 bases). Deletions cut 4 bases from V and 2 bases from J, with 15 bases between. The CDR3 has 15 residues. Germline assignment: CDR1 MNHNY and CDR2 SVGAGI (reference sequence). CDR3 loop: CASSSTGTVAYEQYF. The DNA for the CDR3 is TGTGCCAGCAGTTCAACCGGGACTGTGGCCTACGAGCAGTACTTC.

In this sample, this clonotype turned up once. V gene TRBV7-8 combines with J gene TRBJ2-2, with 8 bases fitting TRBD1. V trimming: 4 bases; J trimming: 0 bases; junction bases outside the gene matches: 7. CDR3 length equals 17 residues. Germline V gene data show CDR1 as SGHVS and CDR2 as FQNEAQ. The CDR3 loop reads CASSSPTGAANTGELFF. CDR3 nucleotides: TGTGCCAGCAGCTCCCCGACAGGGGCTGCGAACACCGGGGAGCTGTTTTTT.

This clonotype appeared many times. The chain carries TRBV7-8 and TRBJ2-7; D ambiguous. CDR3 length: 16 residues. Germline assignment: CDR1 SGHVS and CDR2 FQNEAQ. Trimming left V 3 bases short and J 1 base short, with 16 bases between. The DNA of the CDR3 is TGTGCCAGCAGCTTTAGCACGACGGTGGTTTCCTACGAGCAGTACTTC. Its protein is CASSFSTTVVSYEQYF.

In its sample, this clonotype was seen many times. CDR3 in amino acids: CSAGGRSGANVLTF. The CDR3 DNA is TGCAGTGCCGGGGGGAGGTCTGGGGCCAACGTCCTGACTTTC. The rearrangement joins TRBV20-1 to TRBJ2-6, with 7 bases matching TRBD2. The length of the CDR3 is 14 residues. V lost 6 bases to trimming and J lost 1 base; unmatched junction nucleotides: 3. Germline-derived CDR1 and CDR2 are DFQATT and SNEGSKA (reference sequence).

This clonotype was detected once. The chain uses TRBV6-5 and TRBJ2-6, with 7 bases aligning to TRBD1. From germline, CDR1 is MNHEY and CDR2 SVGAGI. The CDR3 spans 15 residues. Trimming removed 8 bases from V and 0 bases from J; junction bases left unmatched: 4. The CDR3 DNA follows: TGTGCCAGCCGGGACAGCTACTCTGGGGCCAACGTCCTGACTTTC. Translated: CASRDSYSGANVLTF.

The table lists this clonotype with a count of one. One base away lies a much larger clone, so this may be a sequencing read error. The V call is TRBV24-1, the J call TRBJ2-7, with TRBD1 as a possible D gene (6 bases). V lost 12 bases and J lost 3, with 17 bases in between. This CDR3 is built from 13 residues. CDR1 is KGHDR, CDR2 SFDVKD, per germline. DNA of the CDR3: TGTGCCGGCAGTGGCGAACAGGGCTACGAGCAGTACTTC. It yields the protein CAGSGEQGYEQYF.

The sample holds many counts of this clonotype. The chain is built from TRBV6-6 and TRBJ2-7, with unresolved D. With 8 bases removed from V and 6 bases from J, the gap between germline ends came to 17 bases. In germline, CDR1 is MNHNY, CDR2 SVGAGI (reference sequence). The CDR3 is made up of 13 amino acids. The CDR3 is CASSVASVGEQYF. The CDR3 nucleotides are TGTGCCAGCTCTGTGGCTTCGGTAGGCGAGCAGTACTTC.

The gene calls are TRBV10-3 and TRBJ2-2; no clear D. V lost 2 bases, J lost 7 bases, and 14 bases lay in between. The germline gives CDR1 ENHRY, CDR2 SYGVKD. The CDR3 covers 15 residues. CDR3 nucleotide sequence: TGTGCCATCAGTGAGAAAGTGGCCACGGTCGGGGAGCTGTTTTTT. Protein: CAISEKVATVGELFF.

This clonotype showed up just a few times. V usage is TRBV6-6 and J usage is TRBJ1-5; D gene uncertain. V lost 0 bases to trimming and J lost 5 bases, with 11 bases between them. This CDR3 contains 15 residues. Germline-derived CDR1 and CDR2 are MNHNY and SVGAGI (reference sequence). CDR3 in DNA: TGTGCCAGCAGTTACTCCCCACAGAGTCATCAGCCCCAGCATTTT. Its protein product is CASSYSPQSHQPQHF.

This clonotype showed up many times. The chain links TRBV7-9 to TRBJ1-1; 7 positions match TRBD1. CDR3 size: 15 residues. The V segment lost 4 bases and the J segment 6 bases; nucleotides outside the gene matches: 11. Germline V gene data show CDR1 as SEHNR and CDR2 as FQNEAQ (reference sequence). The CDR3 bases are TGTGCCAGCAGCTCTTACCAGGGGGAAGGCGCTGAAGCTTTCTTT. Translated, it gives CASSSYQGEGAEAFF.

This clonotype was counted at least ten times. CDR3 DNA: TGTGCCAGCAGCTTAGGCCGGACTAGCTTAATCGCTGGGGAGCTGTTTTTT. It is translated as CASSLGRTSLIAGELFF. V is TRBV7-6 and J is TRBJ2-2, with 8 bases lining up with TRBD2. The V gene's germline CDR1 is SGHVS and CDR2 FNYEAQ. This CDR3 is 17 amino acids long. Unmatched junction bases numbered 12, after V lost 1 base and J lost 8 bases.

The J gene is TRBJ2-7, the V gene TRBV2; D possibly corresponds to TRBD2 (6 bases). The CDR3 totals 16 residues. V gave up 6 bases and J gave up 2 bases, with 20 bases separating them. Germline loops: CDR1 SNHLY, CDR2 FYNNEI. The CDR3 nucleotides are TGTGCCAGCAGCCCTGACTGGGACTTCGCTACCTACGAGCAGTACTTC. As protein: CASSPDWDFATYEQYF.